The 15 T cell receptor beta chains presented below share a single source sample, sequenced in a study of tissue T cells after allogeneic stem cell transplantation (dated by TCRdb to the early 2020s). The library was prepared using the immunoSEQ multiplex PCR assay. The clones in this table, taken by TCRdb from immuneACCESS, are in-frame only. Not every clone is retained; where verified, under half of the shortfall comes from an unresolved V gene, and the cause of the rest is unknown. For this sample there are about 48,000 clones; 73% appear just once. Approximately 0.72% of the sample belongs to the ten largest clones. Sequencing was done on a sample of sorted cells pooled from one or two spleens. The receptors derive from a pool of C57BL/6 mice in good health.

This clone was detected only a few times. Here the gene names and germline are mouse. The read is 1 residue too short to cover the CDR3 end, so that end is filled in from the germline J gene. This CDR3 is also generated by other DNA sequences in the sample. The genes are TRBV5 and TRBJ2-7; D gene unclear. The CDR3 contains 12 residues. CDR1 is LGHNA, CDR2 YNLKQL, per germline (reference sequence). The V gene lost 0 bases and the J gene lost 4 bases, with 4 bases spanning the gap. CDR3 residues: CASSQEGYEQYF. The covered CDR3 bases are TGTGCCAGCAGCCAAGAGGGATATGAACAGTAC.

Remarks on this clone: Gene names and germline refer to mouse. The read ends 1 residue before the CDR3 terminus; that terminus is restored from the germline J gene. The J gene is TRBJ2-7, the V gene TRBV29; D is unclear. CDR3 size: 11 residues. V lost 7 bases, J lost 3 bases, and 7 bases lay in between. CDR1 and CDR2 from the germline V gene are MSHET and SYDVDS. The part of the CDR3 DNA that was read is TGTGCTAGCACTCAGGTCTATGAACAGTAC. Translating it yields CASTQVYEQY. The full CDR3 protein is CASTQVYEQYF.

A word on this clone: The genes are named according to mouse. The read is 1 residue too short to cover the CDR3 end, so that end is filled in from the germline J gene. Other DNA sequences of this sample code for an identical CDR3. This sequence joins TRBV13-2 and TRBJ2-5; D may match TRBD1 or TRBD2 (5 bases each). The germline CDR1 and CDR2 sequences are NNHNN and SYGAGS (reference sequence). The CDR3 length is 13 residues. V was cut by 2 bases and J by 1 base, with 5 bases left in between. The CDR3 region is CASGEGHQDTQYF. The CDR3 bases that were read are TGTGCCAGCGGTGAGGGACACCAAGACACCCAGTAC.

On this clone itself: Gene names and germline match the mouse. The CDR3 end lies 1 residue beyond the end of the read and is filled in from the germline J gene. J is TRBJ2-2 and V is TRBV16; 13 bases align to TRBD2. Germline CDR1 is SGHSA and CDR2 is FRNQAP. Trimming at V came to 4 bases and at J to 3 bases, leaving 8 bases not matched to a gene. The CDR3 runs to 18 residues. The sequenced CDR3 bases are TGTGCAAGCAGCTGCGGGACTGGGGGGGGCGGAGACACCGGGCAGCTCTAC. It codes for CASSCGTGGGGDTGQLY. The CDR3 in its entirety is CASSCGTGGGGDTGQLYF.

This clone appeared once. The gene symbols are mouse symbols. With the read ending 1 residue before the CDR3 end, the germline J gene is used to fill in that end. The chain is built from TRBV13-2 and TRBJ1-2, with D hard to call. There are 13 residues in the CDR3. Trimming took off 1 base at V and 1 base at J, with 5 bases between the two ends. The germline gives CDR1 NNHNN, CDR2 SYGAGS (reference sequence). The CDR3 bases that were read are TGTGCCAGCGGTGATTTTGAAAACTCCGACTACACC. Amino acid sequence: CASGDFENSDYT. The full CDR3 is CASGDFENSDYTF.

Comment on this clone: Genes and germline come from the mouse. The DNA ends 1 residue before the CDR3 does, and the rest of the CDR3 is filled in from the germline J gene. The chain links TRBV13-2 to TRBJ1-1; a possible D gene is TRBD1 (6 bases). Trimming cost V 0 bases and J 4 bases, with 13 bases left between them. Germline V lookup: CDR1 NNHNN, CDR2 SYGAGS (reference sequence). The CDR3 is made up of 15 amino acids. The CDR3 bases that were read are TGTGCCAGCGGTGATGATAACGGGGGGGCCACAGAAGTCTTC. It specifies CASGDDNGGATEVF. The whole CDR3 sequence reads CASGDDNGGATEVFF.

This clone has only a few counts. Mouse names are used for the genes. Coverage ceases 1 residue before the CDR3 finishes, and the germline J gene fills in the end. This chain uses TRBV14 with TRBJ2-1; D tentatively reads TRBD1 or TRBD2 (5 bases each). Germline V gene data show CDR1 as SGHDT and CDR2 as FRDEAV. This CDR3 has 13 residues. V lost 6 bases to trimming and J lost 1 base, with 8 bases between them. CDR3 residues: CASTRDNYAEQFF. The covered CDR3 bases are TGTGCCAGCACCAGGGACAACTATGCTGAGCAGTTC.

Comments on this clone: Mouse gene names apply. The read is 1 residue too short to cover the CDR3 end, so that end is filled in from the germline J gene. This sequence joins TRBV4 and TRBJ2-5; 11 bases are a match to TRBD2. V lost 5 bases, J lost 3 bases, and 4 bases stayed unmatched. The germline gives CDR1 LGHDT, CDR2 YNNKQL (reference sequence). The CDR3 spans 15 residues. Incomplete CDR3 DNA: TGTGCCAGCAGCCCGTGGACTGGGGGGCAAGACACCCAGTAC. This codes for CASSPWTGGQDTQY. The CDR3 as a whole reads CASSPWTGGQDTQYF.

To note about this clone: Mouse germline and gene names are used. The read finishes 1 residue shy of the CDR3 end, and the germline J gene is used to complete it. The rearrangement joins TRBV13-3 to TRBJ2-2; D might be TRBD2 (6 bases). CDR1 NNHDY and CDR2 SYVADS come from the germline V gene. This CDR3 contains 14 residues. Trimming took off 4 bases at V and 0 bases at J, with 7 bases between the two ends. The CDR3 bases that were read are TGTGCCAGCAGTCGGGACTCAAACACCGGGCAGCTCTAC. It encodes CASSRDSNTGQLY. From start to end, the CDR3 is CASSRDSNTGQLYF.

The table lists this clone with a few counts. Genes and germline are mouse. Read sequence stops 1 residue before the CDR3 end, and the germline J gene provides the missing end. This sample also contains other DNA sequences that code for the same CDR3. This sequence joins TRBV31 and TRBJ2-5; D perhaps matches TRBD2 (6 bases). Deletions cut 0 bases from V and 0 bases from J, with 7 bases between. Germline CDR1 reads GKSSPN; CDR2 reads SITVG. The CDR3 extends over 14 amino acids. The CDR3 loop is CAWSLGGNQDTQYF. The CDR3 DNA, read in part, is TGTGCCTGGAGTCTGGGGGGTAACCAAGACACCCAGTAC.

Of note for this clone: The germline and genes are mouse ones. CDR3 bases read: TGTGCCAGCAGCCGGGGGGTCCAAGACACCCAGTAC. Protein sequence: CASSRGVQDTQY. The CDR3 in full is CASSRGVQDTQYF. The V and J genes are TRBV5 and TRBJ2-5, with a weak D call TRBD2 (6 bases). Sequencing ends 1 residue short of the CDR3 end; the germline J gene provides the rest. The CDR3 is 13 amino acids. Germline V gene sequence: CDR1 LGHNA, CDR2 YNLKQL (reference sequence). Trimming took off 4 bases at V and 2 bases at J, with 7 bases between the two ends.

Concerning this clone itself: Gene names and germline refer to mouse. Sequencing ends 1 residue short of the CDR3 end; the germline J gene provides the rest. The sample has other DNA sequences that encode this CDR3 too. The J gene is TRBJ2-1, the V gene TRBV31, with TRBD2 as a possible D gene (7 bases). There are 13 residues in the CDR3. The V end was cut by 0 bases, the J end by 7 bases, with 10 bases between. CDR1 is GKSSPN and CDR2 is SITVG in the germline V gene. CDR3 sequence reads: CAWSLGGGAEQFF. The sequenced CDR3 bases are TGTGCCTGGAGTCTGGGGGGCGGGGCTGAGCAGTTC.

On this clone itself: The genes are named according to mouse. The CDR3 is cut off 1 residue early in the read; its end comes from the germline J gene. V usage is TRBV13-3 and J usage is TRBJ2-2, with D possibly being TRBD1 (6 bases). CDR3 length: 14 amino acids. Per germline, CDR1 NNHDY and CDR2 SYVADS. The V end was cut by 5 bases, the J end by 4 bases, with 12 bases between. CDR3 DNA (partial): TGTGCCAGCAGGCCTCAGGGGTCCACCGGGCAGCTCTAC. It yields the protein CASRPQGSTGQLY. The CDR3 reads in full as CASRPQGSTGQLYF.

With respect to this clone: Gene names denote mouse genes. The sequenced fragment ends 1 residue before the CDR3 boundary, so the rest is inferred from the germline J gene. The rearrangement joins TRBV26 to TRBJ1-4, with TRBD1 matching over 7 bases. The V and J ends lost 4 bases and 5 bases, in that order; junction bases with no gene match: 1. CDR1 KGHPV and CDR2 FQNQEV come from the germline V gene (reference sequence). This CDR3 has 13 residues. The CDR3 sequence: CASSPGQNERLFF. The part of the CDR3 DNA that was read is TGTGCCAGCAGTCCGGGACAGAACGAAAGATTATTT.

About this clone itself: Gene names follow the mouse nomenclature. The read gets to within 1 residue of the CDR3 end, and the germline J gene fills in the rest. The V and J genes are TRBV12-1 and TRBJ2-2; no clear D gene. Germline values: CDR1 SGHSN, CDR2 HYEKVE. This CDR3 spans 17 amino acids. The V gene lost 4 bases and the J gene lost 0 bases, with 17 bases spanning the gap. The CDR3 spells CASSLNPTLANTGQLYF. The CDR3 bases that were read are TGTGCCAGCTCCCTTAACCCGACACTTGCAAACACCGGGCAGCTCTAC. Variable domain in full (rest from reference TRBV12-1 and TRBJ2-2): DSGVVQSPRHIIKEKGGRSVLTCIPISGHSNVVWYQQTLGKELKFLIQHYEKVERDKGFLPSRFSVQQFDDYHSEMNMSALELEDSAMYFCASSLNPTLANTGQLYFGEGSKLTVL.